Below are 16 T cell receptor beta chains sequenced from a single sample in a study of neoadjuvant anti-PD-1 for oral cavity cancer. Sequencing used immunoSEQ multiplex PCR; TCRdb keeps in-frame clones, though not all of them. Here the sample spans 60,000 to 80,000 clones, around four fifths being singletons. The sequencing used PBMCs, collected before nivolumab (anti-PD-1) treatment. Receptor source: a person aged 35 to 85 with oral cavity squamous cell carcinoma.

This chain joins TRBV5-1 and TRBJ2-2; D is possibly TRBD2 (5 bases). With 2 bases removed from V and 6 bases from J, the gap between germline ends came to 20 bases. The length of the CDR3 is 17 residues. Germline CDR1 is SGHRS and CDR2 is YFSETQ. The CDR3 protein is CASSLFVGGGVPGELFF. The CDR3 coding sequence is TGCGCCAGCAGCTTATTTGTCGGAGGTGGGGTCCCCGGGGAGCTGTTTTTT.

This clone was seen a few times. The chain uses TRBV6-5 and TRBJ1-2; D perhaps matches TRBD1 (5 bases). The CDR3 loop spans 14 amino acids. V was shortened by 5 bases and J by 8 bases, with 18 bases between the two germline ends. The V gene's germline CDR1 is MNHEY and CDR2 SVGAGI. The CDR3, as DNA: TGTGCCAGCAGTAGAACTCGGGACGTGTGGGGCTACACCTTC. Protein: CASSRTRDVWGYTF.

This chain connects TRBV11-3 to TRBJ2-5; D is unclear. Germline V gene lookup returns CDR1 SGHNT and CDR2 YENEEA. This CDR3 is 15 amino acids long. Trimming cost V 0 bases and J 2 bases, with 10 bases left between them. The CDR3 spells CASSLEGTAQETQYF. The CDR3 DNA sequence: TGTGCCAGCAGCTTAGAAGGAACAGCTCAAGAGACCCAGTACTTC.

A few counts support this clone. The chain recombines TRBV15 with TRBJ2-1, with 10 bases lining up with TRBD1. Trimming removed 8 bases from V and 10 bases from J; junction bases left unmatched: 11. The CDR3 is 14 amino acids. The V gene's germline CDR1 is LNHNV and CDR2 YYDKDF (reference sequence). CDR3 residues: CATGRDRGRMEQFF. The CDR3 region has the DNA TGTGCCACCGGCCGGGACAGGGGACGAATGGAGCAGTTCTTC.

The gene calls are TRBV2 and TRBJ2-7, with TRBD1 matching over 10 bases. This CDR3 is 14 amino acids long. Germline V lookup: CDR1 SNHLY, CDR2 FYNNEI. Trimming cost V 6 bases and J 6 bases; bases outside gene matches: 8. The DNA for the CDR3 is TGTGCCAGCAGGGCCGGGACAGGGGCGTCCGAGCAGTACTTC. It specifies CASRAGTGASEQYF.

This chain joins TRBV5-1 and TRBJ1-1, with D hard to call. V lost 3 bases to trimming and J lost 2 bases, with 11 bases between them. The germline CDR1 and CDR2 sequences are SGHRS and YFSETQ. The length of the CDR3 is 14 residues. DNA of the CDR3: TGCGCCAGCAGCTCGGCAGGCAGTAACACTGAAGCTTTCTTT. Translated, it gives CASSSAGSNTEAFF.

The rearrangement uses TRBV5-1 and TRBJ2-5; 8 bases match TRBD1. Germline V gene sequence: CDR1 SGHRS, CDR2 YFSETQ. With 5 bases clipped from V and 4 bases from J, the junction kept 10 bases outside the gene matches. The CDR3 loop spans 15 amino acids. In DNA, the CDR3 is TGCGCCAGCAGTACGACAGGGGCACGGTTAGAGACCCAGTACTTC. Translation: CASSTTGARLETQYF.

This clone appeared a single time. The chain combines TRBV29-1 with TRBJ1-4; the match to TRBD1 covers 7 bases. The CDR3 length is 12 residues. J lost 8 bases, V lost 7 bases, and 7 bases had no gene match. In germline, CDR1 is SQVTM, CDR2 ANQGSEA. The CDR3 region is CSAMGQREKLFF. The CDR3 bases are TGCAGCGCTATGGGACAGCGCGAAAAACTGTTTTTT.

CDR3 bases: TGTGCCAGCAGTTCCGCGGGGAATTCACCCCTCCACTTT. As protein: CASSSAGNSPLHF. This chain uses TRBV6-5 with TRBJ1-6; D ambiguous. Germline V gives CDR1 MNHEY, CDR2 SVGAGI. V gave up 4 bases and J gave up 7 bases, with 8 bases separating them. CDR3 length: 13 amino acids.

This clone turned up a few times. The gene calls are TRBV7-9 and TRBJ2-1; TRBD2 aligns across 10 bases. Germline assignment: CDR1 SEHNR and CDR2 FQNEAQ (reference sequence). This CDR3 region has 15 residues. The J segment lost 8 bases and the V segment lost 1 base, leaving 5 bases of the junction unmatched. The CDR3 loop reads CASSLGVAGGDEQFF. As DNA, the CDR3 is TGTGCCAGCAGCTTAGGAGTAGCGGGAGGTGATGAGCAGTTCTTC. The full variable domain, with the rest looked up from reference TRBV7-9 and TRBJ2-1, is DTGVSQNPRHKITKRGQNVTFRCDPISEHNRLYWYRQTLGQGPEFLTYFQNEAQLEKSRLLSDRFSAERPKGSFSTLEIQRTEQGDSAMYLCASSLGVAGGDEQFFGPGTRLTVL.

J is TRBJ1-5 and V is TRBV5-5; 8 bases are shared with TRBD1. With V trimmed by 2 bases and J by 7 bases, 14 bases remained unmatched. Germline V gene data show CDR1 as SGHKS and CDR2 as YYEKEE (reference sequence). The CDR3 spans 17 residues. CDR3 loop: CASSLRGGQGGRQPQHF. The DNA for the CDR3 is TGTGCCAGCAGCTTAAGGGGCGGACAGGGCGGACGACAGCCCCAGCATTTT.

The chain uses TRBV13 and TRBJ2-7; D is perhaps TRBD2 (6 bases). CDR1 is PRHDT and CDR2 is FYEKMQ in the germline V gene (reference sequence). The length of the CDR3 is 17 residues. The V end lost 4 bases, the J end lost 0 bases, and 19 bases lay between the germline ends. CDR3 amino acids: CASSSPGRAGSSYEQYF. In nucleotides, the CDR3 is TGTGCCAGCAGCTCCCCAGGAAGAGCGGGTAGCTCCTACGAGCAGTACTTC.

This chain links TRBV7-6 with TRBJ1-4; no reliable D call. With 1 base removed from V and 5 bases from J, the gap between germline ends came to 8 bases. Germline CDR1 reads SGHVS; CDR2 reads FNYEAQ. The CDR3 length is 14 residues. The CDR3 nucleotides read TGTGCCAGCAGCTTAGGATCGGGGAATGAAAAACTGTTTTTT. It yields the protein CASSLGSGNEKLFF.

This rearrangement joins TRBV30 to TRBJ2-7; 9 nucleotides agree with TRBD2. J lost 3 bases, V lost 5 bases, and 8 bases had no gene match. Germline-derived CDR1 and CDR2 are GTSNPN and SVGIG (reference sequence). The CDR3 contains 14 residues. Here the CDR3 DNA reads TGTGCCTGGGAGGGAGGTAGCGGGAGCTACGAGCAGTACTTC. Residues: CAWEGGSGSYEQYF.

The V call is TRBV10-3, the J call TRBJ2-1; D is unresolved. This CDR3 comprises 14 residues. The germline V and J ends were trimmed by 2 bases and 2 bases, with 7 bases remaining between them. Germline V gene lookup returns CDR1 ENHRY and CDR2 SYGVKD. The CDR3 region is CAISETPAYNEQFF. The DNA for the CDR3 is TGTGCCATCAGTGAGACTCCTGCCTACAATGAGCAGTTCTTC.

The chain carries TRBV6-4 and TRBJ1-2; maybe TRBD1 (5 bases). The CDR3 consists of 15 residues. Germline V lookup: CDR1 MRHNA, CDR2 SNTAGT. V dropped 6 bases and J dropped 4 bases, with 18 bases sitting between them. The CDR3 bases are TGTGCCAGCAGAGGTTCGGGGAGGGGAAGCTATGGCTACACCTTC. Translation gives CASRGSGRGSYGYTF.